This T cell receptor beta chain was sequenced in a study of T cells in localized non-small cell lung cancer. Study observations and caveats: Elevated circulating T cell density in blood was associated with longer overall survival.

This CDR3 contains 13 residues. Trimming removed 5 bases from V and 0 bases from J, with 5 bases in between. Germline assignment: CDR1 SNHLY and CDR2 FYNNEI. Repertoires were generated with immunoSEQ multiplex PCR, while TCRdb's copy carries only in-frame clones and drops some. The table includes around 140,000 clones, approximately 88% detected once. As regards this clone: The antigen remains unidentified.

This clonotype was sampled from an older female donor with stage I lung adenocarcinoma. This specimen consisted of peripheral blood, obtained before any cancer treatment. The chain combines TRBV2 with TRBJ1-5; D remains ambiguous. The CDR3 nucleotides read TGTGCCAGCAGTCGACTTAGCAATCAGCCCCAGCATTTT. Its translation: CASSRLSNQPQHF.